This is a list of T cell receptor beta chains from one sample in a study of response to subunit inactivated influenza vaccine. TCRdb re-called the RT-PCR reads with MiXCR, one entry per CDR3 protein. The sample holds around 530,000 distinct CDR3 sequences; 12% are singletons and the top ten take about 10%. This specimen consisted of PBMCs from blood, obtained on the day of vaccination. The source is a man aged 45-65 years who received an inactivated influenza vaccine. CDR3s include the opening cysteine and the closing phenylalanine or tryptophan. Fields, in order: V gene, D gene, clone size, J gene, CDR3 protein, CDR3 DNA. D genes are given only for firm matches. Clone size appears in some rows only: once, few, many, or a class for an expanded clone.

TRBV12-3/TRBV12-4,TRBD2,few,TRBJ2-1,CASRLSGRAYEQFF,TGTGCCAGCAGGTTATCTGGGAGGGCCTATGAGCAGTTCTTC
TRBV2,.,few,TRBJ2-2,CASTSGGTGELFF,TGTGCCAGCACCTCAGGGGGGACCGGGGAGCTGTTTTTT
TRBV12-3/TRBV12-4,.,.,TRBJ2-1,CASSLAPGKQFF,TGTGCCAGCAGTTTAGCGCCGGGAAAGCAGTTCTTC
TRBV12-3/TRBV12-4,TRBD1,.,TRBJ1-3,CASSLGQAISGNTIYF,TGTGCCAGCAGTTTGGGACAGGCAATCTCTGGAAACACCATATATTTT
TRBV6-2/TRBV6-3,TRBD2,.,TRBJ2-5,CASSYFNLAGEAQETQYF,TGTGCCAGCAGTTACTTCAACCTAGCGGGAGAGGCCCAAGAGACCCAGTACTTC
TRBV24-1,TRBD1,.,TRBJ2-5,CATSEPGQGPGETQYF,TGTGCCACCAGTGAACCGGGACAGGGTCCGGGAGAGACCCAGTACTTC
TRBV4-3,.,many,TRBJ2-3,CASSQEGTDTQYF,TGCGCCAGCAGCCAAGAGGGGACGGATACGCAGTATTTT
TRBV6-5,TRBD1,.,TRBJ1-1,CASSYSWTGNTEAFF,TGTGCCAGCAGTTACTCCTGGACAGGGAACACTGAAGCTTTCTTT
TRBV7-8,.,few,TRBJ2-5,CASSPQTRRETQYF,TGTGCCAGCAGCCCTCAGACTAGGAGGGAGACCCAGTACTTC
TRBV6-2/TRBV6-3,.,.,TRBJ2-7,CASSYPSAGFDEQYF,TGTGCCAGCAGTTACCCATCCGCTGGGTTCGACGAGCAGTACTTC
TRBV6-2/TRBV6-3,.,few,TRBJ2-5,CASSYLYGTEETQYF,TGTGCCAGCAGTTACTTATATGGGACCGAAGAGACCCAGTACTTC
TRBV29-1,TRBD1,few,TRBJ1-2,CSARTGWDYGYTF,TGCAGCGCTAGGACAGGGTGGGACTATGGCTACACCTTC
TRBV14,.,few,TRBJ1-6,CASSQADLSFSPLHF,TGTGCCAGCAGCCAAGCGGACCTCTCCTTTTCACCCCTCCACTTT
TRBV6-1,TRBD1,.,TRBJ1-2,CASNIQGAGGYTF,TGTGCCAGCAATATACAGGGGGCGGGAGGCTACACCTTC
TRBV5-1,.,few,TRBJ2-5,CASSLETSRETQYF,TGCGCCAGCAGCTTGGAAACAAGTAGGGAGACCCAGTACTTC
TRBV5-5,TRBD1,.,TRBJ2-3,CASRPRDRPSIAQYF,TGTGCCAGCAGGCCTCGGGACAGGCCTTCAATAGCGCAGTATTTT
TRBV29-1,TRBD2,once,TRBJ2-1,CSAWEGRNEQFF,TGCAGCGCTTGGGAGGGGCGGAATGAGCAGTTCTTC
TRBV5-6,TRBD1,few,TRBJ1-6,CASSLEDRGSPLHF,TGTGCCAGCAGCTTGGAGGACAGGGGGTCACCCCTCCACTTT
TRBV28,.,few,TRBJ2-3,CASSLDQSTDTQYF,TGTGCCAGCAGTTTGGACCAGTCCACAGATACGCAGTATTTT
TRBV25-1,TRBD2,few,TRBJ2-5,CASTTSGQETQYF,TGTGCCAGCACCACTAGCGGACAAGAGACCCAGTACTTC
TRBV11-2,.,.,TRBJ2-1,CASSLDQRRGYNEQFF,TGTGCCAGCAGCTTAGATCAGCGCAGGGGTTACAATGAGCAGTTCTTC
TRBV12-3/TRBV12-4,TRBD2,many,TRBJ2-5,CASSYRGELETQYF,TGTGCCAGCAGTTATCGGGGGGAACTGGAGACCCAGTACTTC
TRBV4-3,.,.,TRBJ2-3,CASSQVIATDTQYF,TGCGCCAGCAGCCAAGTGATAGCCACAGATACGCAGTATTTT
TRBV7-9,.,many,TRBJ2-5,CASSLILYYQYQETQYF,TGTGCCAGCAGCTTAATTCTTTACTACCAGTACCAAGAGACCCAGTACTTC
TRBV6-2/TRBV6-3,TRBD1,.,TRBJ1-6,CASSYPGQGVSPLHF,TGTGCCAGCAGTTATCCGGGACAGGGGGTATCACCCCTCCACTTT
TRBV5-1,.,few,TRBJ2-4,CASSLAPGAGNIQYF,TGCGCCAGCAGCTTGGCCCCGGGGGCGGGAAACATTCAGTACTTC